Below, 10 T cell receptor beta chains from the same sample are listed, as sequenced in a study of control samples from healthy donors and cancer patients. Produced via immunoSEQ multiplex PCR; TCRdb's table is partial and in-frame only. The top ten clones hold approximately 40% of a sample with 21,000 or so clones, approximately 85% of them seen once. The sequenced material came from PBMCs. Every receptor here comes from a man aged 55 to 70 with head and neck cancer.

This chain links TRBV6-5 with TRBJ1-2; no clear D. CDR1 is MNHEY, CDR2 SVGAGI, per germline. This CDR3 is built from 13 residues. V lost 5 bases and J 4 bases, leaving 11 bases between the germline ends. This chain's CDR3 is CASSRSESYGYTF. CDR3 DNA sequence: TGTGCCAGCAGTAGATCAGAAAGCTATGGCTACACCTTC.

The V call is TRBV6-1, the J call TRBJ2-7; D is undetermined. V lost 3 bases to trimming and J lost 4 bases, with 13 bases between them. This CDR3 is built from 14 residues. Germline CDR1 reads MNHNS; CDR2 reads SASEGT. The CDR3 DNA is TGTGCCAGCAGTGAGATCGTCGGTCCTTACGAGCAGTACGTC. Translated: CASSEIVGPYEQYV.

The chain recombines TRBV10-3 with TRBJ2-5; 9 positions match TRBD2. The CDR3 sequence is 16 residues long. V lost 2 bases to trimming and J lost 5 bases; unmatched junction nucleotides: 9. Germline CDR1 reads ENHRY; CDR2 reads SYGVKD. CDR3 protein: CAISEGGLAGSETQYF. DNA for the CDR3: TGTGCCATCAGTGAGGGTGGGCTAGCGGGATCGGAGACCCAGTACTTC.

CDR3 bases: TGCGCCAGCAGCGACGACAGGGGCGGAGCGGGTTACGAGCAGTACGTC. It specifies CASSDDRGGAGYEQYV. The rearrangement links TRBV5-1 to TRBJ2-7; 8 positions agree with TRBD1. The germline CDR1 and CDR2 sequences are SGHRS and YFSETQ. The V and J ends lost 4 bases and 4 bases, in that order; junction bases with no gene match: 13. This CDR3 region has 16 residues.

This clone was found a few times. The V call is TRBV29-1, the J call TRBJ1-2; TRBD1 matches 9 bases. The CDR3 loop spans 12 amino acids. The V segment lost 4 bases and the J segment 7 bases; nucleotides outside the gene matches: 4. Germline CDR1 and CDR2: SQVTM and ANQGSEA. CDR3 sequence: CSVATGGFGYTF. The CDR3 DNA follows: TGCAGCGTTGCAACAGGGGGCTTTGGCTACACCTTC.

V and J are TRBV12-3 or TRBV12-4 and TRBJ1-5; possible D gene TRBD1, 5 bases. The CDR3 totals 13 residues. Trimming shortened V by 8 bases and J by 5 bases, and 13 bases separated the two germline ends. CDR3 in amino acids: CASGRGGHQPQHF. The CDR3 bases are TGTGCCAGCGGGCGGGGGGGACATCAGCCCCAGCATTTT.

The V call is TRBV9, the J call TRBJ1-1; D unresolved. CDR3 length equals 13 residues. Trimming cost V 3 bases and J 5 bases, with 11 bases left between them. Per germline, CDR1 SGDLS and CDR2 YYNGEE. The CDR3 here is CASSAVSRTEAFF. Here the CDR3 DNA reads TGTGCCAGCAGCGCCGTCTCAAGAACTGAAGCTTTCTTT.

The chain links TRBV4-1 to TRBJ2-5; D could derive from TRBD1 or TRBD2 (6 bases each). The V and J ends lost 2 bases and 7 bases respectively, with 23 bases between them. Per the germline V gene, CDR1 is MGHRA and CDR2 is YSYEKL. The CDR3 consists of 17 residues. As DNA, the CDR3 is TGCGCCAGCAGCCAATCCTCCCCGGGACTCGGAGGGGGGACCCAGTACTTC. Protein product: CASSQSSPGLGGGTQYF.

CDR3 amino acids: CASSPGGGGETQYF. The CDR3 nucleotides read TGTGCCAGCTCACCTGGGGGAGGTGGAGAGACCCAGTACTTC. The chain carries TRBV18 and TRBJ2-5; TRBD2 is a possible D gene (6 bases). The CDR3 has 14 amino acids. Trimming cost V 3 bases and J 4 bases, with 12 bases left between them. Per germline, CDR1 KGHSH and CDR2 LQKENI.

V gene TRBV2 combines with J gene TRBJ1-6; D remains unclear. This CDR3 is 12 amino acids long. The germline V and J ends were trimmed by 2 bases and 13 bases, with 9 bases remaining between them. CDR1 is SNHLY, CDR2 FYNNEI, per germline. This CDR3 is CASSEPSTPLHF. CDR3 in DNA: TGTGCCAGCAGTGAACCCTCCACCCCCCTCCACTTT. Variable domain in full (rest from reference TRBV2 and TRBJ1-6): EPEVTQTPSHQVTQMGQEVILRCVPISNHLYFYWYRQILGQKVEFLVSFYNNEISEKSEIFDDQFSVERPDGSNFTLKIRSTKLEDSAMYFCASSEPSTPLHFGNGTRLTVT.